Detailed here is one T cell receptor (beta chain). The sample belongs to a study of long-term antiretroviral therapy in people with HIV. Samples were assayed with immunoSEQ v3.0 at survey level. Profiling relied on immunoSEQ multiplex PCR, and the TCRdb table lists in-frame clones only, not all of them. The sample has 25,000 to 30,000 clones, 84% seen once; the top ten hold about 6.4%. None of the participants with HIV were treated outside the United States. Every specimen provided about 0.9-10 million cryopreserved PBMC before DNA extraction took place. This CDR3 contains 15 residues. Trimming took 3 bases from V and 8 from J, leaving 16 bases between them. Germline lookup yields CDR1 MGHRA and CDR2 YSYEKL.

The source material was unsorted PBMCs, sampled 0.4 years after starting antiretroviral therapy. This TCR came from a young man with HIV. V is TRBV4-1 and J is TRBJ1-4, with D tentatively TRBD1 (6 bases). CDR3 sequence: CASSQHVEGGEKLFF. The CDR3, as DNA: TGCGCCAGCAGCCAGCATGTGGAGGGGGGGGAAAAACTGTTTTTT.